One T cell receptor (beta chain) is described in this entry. Germline loops: CDR1 SGHTA, CDR2 FQGNSA. The CDR3 has 15 amino acids. V shed 1 base and J shed 5 bases, with 14 bases lying between them. This specimen comes from a study of blood T cells in healthy people across ages. The authors ran a second PCR of about 7 to 12 cycles using a sample-barcoded 5' primer and a J-beta primer mix. Sequencing yielded, for each sample, at least 2.5 million paired-end reads carrying CDR3. TCRdb recomputed calls from the 5' RACE reads with MiXCR, one row per CDR3 protein. The table shows under 1,100,000 distinct CDR3 sequences, with 20% to 25% occurring only once. These data also formed part of another study, on T cells of mothers and their children. That paper notes: The study recruited a few healthy Caucasian mothers and their six children as donors. cDNA was made from all extracted RNA, around 1.6 ug per 15 ul. Every mother supplied over 9 million TCR beta CDR3 reads and every child around 3 million.

The source of this sequence is a girl aged 2 to 9 in good health. V gene TRBV7-2 combines with J gene TRBJ2-5; either TRBD1 or TRBD2 may fit D (5 bases each). Input material: blood. The CDR3 nucleotides read TGTGCCAGCAGCTTAGTGGTGGGGGTCGGGGAGACCCAGTACTTC. It translates to CASSLVVGVGETQYF.